These T cell receptor beta chains were read from a single sample in a study of beta chain features in type 1 diabetes. Clones were sequenced by immunoSEQ multiplex PCR, and TCRdb holds only the in-frame ones, with some missing. The data contain 500,000 to 650,000 clones, around an eighth of them seen just once; the ten biggest clones take up over 0.1%. Sequenced: naive CD4+ T cells from blood. Every receptor here comes from a young man with type 1 diabetes. CDR3s include the opening cysteine and the closing phenylalanine or tryptophan. Each record gives: J gene, V gene, clone size, D gene, CDR3 DNA, CDR3 protein. A D gene is named only where the DNA matches it firmly. Not all rows give a size; the values are once, few, many and, for expanded clones, a class.

j_call: TRBJ1-6; v_call: TRBV7-2; clone_size: .; d_call: .; cdr3_nt: TGTGCCAGCAGCTTACGACCCGAGAATTCACCCCTCCACTTT; cdr3_aa: CASSLRPENSPLHF
j_call: TRBJ1-1; v_call: TRBV15; clone_size: few; d_call: TRBD1; cdr3_nt: TGTGCCACCAGCAGAGTTTGGACAGGGGGGATGAACACTGAAGCTTTCTTT; cdr3_aa: CATSRVWTGGMNTEAFF
j_call: TRBJ2-5; v_call: TRBV27; clone_size: .; d_call: .; cdr3_nt: TGTGCCAGCAGTTACGCAGGGAGCGTGGAGACCCAGTACTTC; cdr3_aa: CASSYAGSVETQYF
j_call: TRBJ1-2; v_call: TRBV10-3; clone_size: .; d_call: .; cdr3_nt: TGTGCCATCAGTGAGAGGGACGGCTACACCTTC; cdr3_aa: CAISERDGYTF
j_call: TRBJ1-2; v_call: TRBV27; clone_size: .; d_call: .; cdr3_nt: TGTGCCAGCAGTCCCGAGGGACGTTCCTCCTATGGCTACACCTTC; cdr3_aa: CASSPEGRSSYGYTF
j_call: TRBJ1-6; v_call: TRBV30; clone_size: few; d_call: .; cdr3_nt: TGTGCCTGGAGTAGAAGGGGTTCACCCCTCCACTTT; cdr3_aa: CAWSRRGSPLHF
j_call: TRBJ2-2; v_call: TRBV9; clone_size: .; d_call: TRBD1; cdr3_nt: TGTGCCAGCAGCGTCTCGGGGCAGGGGGACACCGGGGAGCTGTTTTTT; cdr3_aa: CASSVSGQGDTGELFF
j_call: TRBJ1-2; v_call: TRBV29-1; clone_size: few; d_call: .; cdr3_nt: TGCAGCGGGGAGCACTCGGACGGCTATGGCTACACCTTC; cdr3_aa: CSGEHSDGYGYTF
j_call: TRBJ2-7; v_call: TRBV4-3; clone_size: .; d_call: .; cdr3_nt: TGCGCCAGCAGCCAAGATCGAGGAAACTACGAGCAGTACTTC; cdr3_aa: CASSQDRGNYEQYF
j_call: TRBJ1-5; v_call: TRBV6-5; clone_size: few; d_call: .; cdr3_nt: TGTGCCAGCAGTTACGGCAGGGGAGTCGCTCAGCCCCAGCATTTT; cdr3_aa: CASSYGRGVAQPQHF